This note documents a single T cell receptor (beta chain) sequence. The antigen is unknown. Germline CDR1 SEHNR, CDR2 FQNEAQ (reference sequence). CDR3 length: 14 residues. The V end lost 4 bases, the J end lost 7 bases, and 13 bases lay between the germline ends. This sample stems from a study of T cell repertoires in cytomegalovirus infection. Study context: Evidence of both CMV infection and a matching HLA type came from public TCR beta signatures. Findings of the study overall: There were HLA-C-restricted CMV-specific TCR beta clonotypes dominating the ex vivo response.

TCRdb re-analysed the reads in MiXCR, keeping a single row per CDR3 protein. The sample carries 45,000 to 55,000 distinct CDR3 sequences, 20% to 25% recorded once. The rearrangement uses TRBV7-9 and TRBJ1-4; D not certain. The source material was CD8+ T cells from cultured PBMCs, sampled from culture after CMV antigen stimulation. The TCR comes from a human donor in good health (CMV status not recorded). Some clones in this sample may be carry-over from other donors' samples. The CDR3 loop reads CASSSLGWIEKLFF. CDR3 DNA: TGTGCCAGCAGCTCCCTGGGGTGGATTGAAAAACTGTTTTTT.